Sequencing of this TCR beta chain was carried out in a study of tumor and adjacent non-tumor tissue in lung cancer. About the study: Patients were aged about 30 to 85, approximately ten men and roughly five women, stage I to III.

This clonotype was counted at least ten times. Its target is not known. Whole-study findings and limits: Tumor repertoires had a smaller top 100 clone share than normal lung.

TCRbeta libraries were built with three rounds of nested PCR, modified from ARM-PCR. TCRdb called the multiplex PCR reads again in MiXCR, with one record for every CDR3 protein. In the table there are over 100,000 distinct CDR3 sequences, around 57% of which are singletons. Per germline, CDR1 MDHEN and CDR2 SYDVKM. Trimming stripped 7 bases from V and 3 bases from J, with 12 bases between. The CDR3 is 13 amino acids. No cell sorting was done before RNA was extracted from the tissue. This non-tumor lung sample came from over 3 cm beyond the tumor edge. The TCR sequence derives from a man in his 60s with non-small cell lung cancer. The chain recombines TRBV28 with TRBJ1-2; perhaps TRBD1 as D (5 bases). The sequenced sample consisted of distant non-tumor lung tissue. CDR3 sequence (DNA): TGTGCCAGCACGGTACAGGAAGACTATGGCTACACCTTC. It encodes CASTVQEDYGYTF.